The 17 T cell receptor beta chains in this list originate from one sample, sequenced in a study of blood T cell repertoires in COVID-19. This table comes from immunoSEQ multiplex PCR, and its TCRdb copy is limited to in-frame clones, with some not included. The sample consists of 65,000 or so clones, 75% to 90% of them appearing once. The sample taken for sequencing was peripheral blood. These receptors all come from a man in his thirties or forties with COVID-19, enrolled during active disease.

DNA for the CDR3: TGTGCCAGCAGCAAAAGGACAGGCTATGGCGAAAAACTGTTTTTT. Protein sequence: CASSKRTGYGEKLFF. The chain couples TRBV7-2 to TRBJ1-4; TRBD1 matches 7 bases. Trimming took 5 bases from V and 8 from J; bases not matched to a gene: 11. The CDR3 spans 15 residues. The germline CDR1 and CDR2 sequences are SGHTA and FQGNSA.

The CDR3 region has the DNA TGCGCCAGCCCCTCTCGCGTCAGGGCTCAAGAGACCCAGTACTTC. This gives the protein CASPSRVRAQETQYF. This chain links TRBV23-1 with TRBJ2-5; possible D gene TRBD1, 5 bases. TRBV23-1 is labeled an ORF, and its function is uncertain. This CDR3 spans 15 amino acids. V was cut by 8 bases and J by 2 bases, with 18 bases left in between.

The genes are TRBV14 and TRBJ2-5; tentative D call: TRBD1 (6 bases). The CDR3 runs 15 residues. From germline, CDR1 is SGHDN and CDR2 FVKESK. V gave up 2 bases and J gave up 2 bases, with 12 bases separating them. CDR3 residues: CASSQWGRGQETQYF. The CDR3 nucleotides are TGTGCCAGCAGCCAATGGGGGCGCGGACAAGAGACCCAGTACTTC.

DNA for the CDR3: TGCAGCGTTTTAAGGACTACAGGGGGCACAGATACGCAGTATTTT. Translation: CSVLRTTGGTDTQYF. The V gene is TRBV29-1, the J gene TRBJ2-3; a possible D gene is TRBD1 (7 bases). V was cut by 5 bases and J by 1 base, with 16 bases left in between. Germline CDR1 and CDR2: SQVTM and ANQGSEA. The CDR3 loop spans 15 amino acids.

This clone was seen a few times. The J gene is TRBJ2-2, the V gene TRBV5-5, with a weak D call TRBD2 (5 bases). The CDR3 runs to 14 residues. V dropped 4 bases and J dropped 4 bases, with 11 bases sitting between them. Germline V gene lookup returns CDR1 SGHKS and CDR2 YYEKEE (reference sequence). This CDR3 reads CASSGPGFTGELFF. Here the CDR3 DNA reads TGTGCCAGCAGCGGACCGGGATTCACCGGGGAGCTGTTTTTT.

The rearrangement uses TRBV19 and TRBJ1-4; 7 bases line up with TRBD1. CDR3 length equals 13 residues. V lost 3 bases and J lost 5; bases outside the gene matches: 0. Germline V gives CDR1 LNHDA, CDR2 SQIVND (reference sequence). The CDR3, as DNA: TGTGCCAGTAGTATGGACAGGAATGAAAAACTGTTTTTT. Its translation is CASSMDRNEKLFF.

CDR3 sequence reads: CATGNNSPLHF. CDR3 in DNA: TGTGCTACAGGGAACAATTCACCCCTCCACTTT. The rearrangement links TRBV11-2 to TRBJ1-6, with a weak D call TRBD1 (6 bases). This CDR3 has 11 residues. Per the germline V gene, CDR1 is SGHAT and CDR2 is FQNNGV.

This chain links TRBV5-4 with TRBJ2-1, with TRBD1 matching over 9 bases. Per germline, CDR1 SGHNT and CDR2 YYREEE (reference sequence). The V gene end was trimmed by 3 bases and the J gene end by 1 base; junction bases not matched to a gene: 8. This CDR3 contains 17 residues. Written as DNA, the CDR3 is TGTGCCAGCAGCTCGGACAGGGGAGGAACTTCCTACAATGAGCAGTTCTTC. It yields the protein CASSSDRGGTSYNEQFF. The entire variable domain, with the rest obtained from reference TRBV5-4 and TRBJ2-1, is as follows: ETGVTQSPTHLIKTRGQQVTLRCSSQSGHNTVSWYQQALGQGPQFIFQYYREEENGRGNFPPRFSGLQFPNYSSELNVNALELDDSALYLCASSSDRGGTSYNEQFFGPGTRLTVL.

The chain carries TRBV30 and TRBJ1-1; TRBD1 aligns across 9 bases. V dropped 2 bases and J dropped 5; count of bases not matched to a gene: 9. This CDR3 contains 15 residues. Germline values: CDR1 GTSNPN, CDR2 SVGIG (reference sequence). CDR3 in DNA: TGTGCCTGGAGTCTCACGACAGGGGGGAAGACTGAAGCTTTCTTT. It translates to CAWSLTTGGKTEAFF.

The V call is TRBV28, the J call TRBJ2-7; D may be TRBD2 (7 bases). Germline CDR1 reads MDHEN; CDR2 reads SYDVKM. The V end was cut by 6 bases, the J end by 2 bases, with 17 bases between. The CDR3 has 15 residues. CDR3 sequence: CASRTIQGGTYEQYF. CDR3 DNA: TGTGCCAGCAGGACGATACAGGGAGGGACCTACGAGCAGTACTTC.

The genes are TRBV29-1 and TRBJ1-6, with TRBD1 matching 7 bases. The CDR3 extends over 13 amino acids. Losses at the gene ends were 6 bases for V and 7 bases for J; bases not matched to a gene: 6. CDR1 is SQVTM, CDR2 ANQGSEA, per germline. Here the CDR3 reads CSVGQEINSPLHF. CDR3 coding DNA: TGCAGCGTCGGACAGGAGATAAATTCACCCCTCCACTTT. The variable domain in full, with the rest retrieved from reference TRBV29-1 and TRBJ1-6, is SAVISQKPSRDICQRGTSLTIQCQVDSQVTMMFWYRQQPGQSLTLIATANQGSEATYESGFVIDKFPISRPNLTFSTLTVSNMSPEDSSIYLCSVGQEINSPLHFGNGTRLTVT.

The chain is built from TRBV9 and TRBJ2-7, with TRBD2 identical over 7 bases. The CDR3 is 14 amino acids. Germline values: CDR1 SGDLS, CDR2 YYNGEE. V lost 3 bases, J lost 5 bases, and 8 bases stayed unmatched. This CDR3 is CASSAGLGDNEQYF. Written as DNA, the CDR3 is TGTGCCAGCAGCGCCGGACTAGGGGATAACGAGCAGTACTTC.

V gene TRBV14 combines with J gene TRBJ2-2; a weak D match, TRBD2 (5 bases). The ends were cut back, 4 bases at V and 6 bases at J, with 6 bases in the middle. Per germline, CDR1 SGHDN and CDR2 FVKESK. The CDR3 has 12 amino acids. This CDR3 is CASSLGAGELFF. In DNA, the CDR3 is TGTGCCAGCAGCCTCGGGGCCGGGGAGCTGTTTTTT. The whole variable domain, filled in from reference TRBV14 and TRBJ2-2, reads EAGVTQFPSHSVIEKGQTVTLRCDPISGHDNLYWYRRVMGKEIKFLLHFVKESKQDESGMPNNRFLAERTGGTYSTLKVQPAELEDSGVYFCASSLGAGELFFGEGSRLTVL.

The chain employs TRBV4-1 and TRBJ1-1; the D is unclear. This CDR3 region has 13 residues. Trimming cost V 4 bases and J 0 bases, with 6 bases left between them. Germline V gene sequence: CDR1 MGHRA, CDR2 YSYEKL. CDR3 sequence: CASSRYLNTEAFF. In DNA form, the CDR3 reads TGCGCCAGCAGCCGATACTTGAACACTGAAGCTTTCTTT.

The CDR3 loop reads CASSTRTGKAYGYTF. Here the CDR3 DNA reads TGTGCCAGCAGCACAAGGACAGGTAAAGCGTATGGCTACACCTTC. This chain uses TRBV13 with TRBJ1-2, with 7 bases lining up with TRBD1. The CDR3 totals 15 residues. Germline V CDR1 and CDR2: PRHDT, FYEKMQ (reference sequence). J was trimmed by 5 bases and V by 5 bases; bases with no gene match: 11.

The chain carries TRBV7-8 and TRBJ1-1; D is uncertain. Trimming pared 2 bases from V and 6 bases from J, leaving 19 bases between. The germline V gene encodes CDR1 SGHVS and CDR2 FQNEAQ. The CDR3 covers 16 residues. The CDR3 sequence is CASSLLGLRLEAEAFF. CDR3 coding DNA: TGTGCCAGCAGCTTACTCGGACTGCGTCTTGAGGCTGAAGCTTTCTTT.

This clone is a singleton in its sample. The V and J genes are TRBV5-4 and TRBJ2-7; D is possibly TRBD1 (5 bases). The CDR3 has 15 amino acids. Germline V lookup: CDR1 SGHNT, CDR2 YYREEE (reference sequence). V was clipped by 2 bases and J by 0 bases, with 12 bases between them. The CDR3 nucleotides read TGTGCCAGCAGCTTCGAGCAGGGTACCTCCTACGAGCAGTACTTC. This encodes CASSFEQGTSYEQYF.